This T cell receptor beta chain was identified in a study of blood T cell repertoires in COVID-19. The CDR3 contains 15 residues. Germline V CDR1 and CDR2: SGHRS, YFSETQ. Losses at the gene ends were 3 bases for V and 7 bases for J; bases not matched to a gene: 4. Sequencing used immunoSEQ multiplex PCR; TCRdb keeps in-frame clones, though not all of them. Among roughly 150,000 clones, under 90% were seen once, and the ten largest hold 15% to 20%. This TCR derives from a man aged 55 to 69 who had recovered from COVID-19. The sequenced sample was PBMCs or T cells enriched from blood (not recorded which). The chain links TRBV5-1 to TRBJ1-4, with 12 nucleotides matching TRBD1. The CDR3 DNA is TGCGCCAGCAGCTGGGACAGGGGGCGAGGTGAAAAACTGTTTTTT. Translated: CASSWDRGRGEKLFF.